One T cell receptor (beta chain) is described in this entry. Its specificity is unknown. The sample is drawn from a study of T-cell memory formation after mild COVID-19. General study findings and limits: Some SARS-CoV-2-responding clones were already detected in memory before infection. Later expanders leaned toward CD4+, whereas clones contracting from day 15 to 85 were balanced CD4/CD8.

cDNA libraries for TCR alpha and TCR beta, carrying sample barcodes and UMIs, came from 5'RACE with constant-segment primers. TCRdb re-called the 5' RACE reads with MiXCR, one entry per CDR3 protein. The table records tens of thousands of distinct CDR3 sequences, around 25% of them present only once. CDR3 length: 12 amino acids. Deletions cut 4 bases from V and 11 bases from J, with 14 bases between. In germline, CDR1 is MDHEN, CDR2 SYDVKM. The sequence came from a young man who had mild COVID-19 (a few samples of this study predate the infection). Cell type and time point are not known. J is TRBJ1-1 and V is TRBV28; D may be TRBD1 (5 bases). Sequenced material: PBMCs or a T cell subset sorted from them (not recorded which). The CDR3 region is CASSWDSIGAFF. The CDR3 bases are TGTGCCAGCAGTTGGGACTCGATTGGGGCTTTCTTT.